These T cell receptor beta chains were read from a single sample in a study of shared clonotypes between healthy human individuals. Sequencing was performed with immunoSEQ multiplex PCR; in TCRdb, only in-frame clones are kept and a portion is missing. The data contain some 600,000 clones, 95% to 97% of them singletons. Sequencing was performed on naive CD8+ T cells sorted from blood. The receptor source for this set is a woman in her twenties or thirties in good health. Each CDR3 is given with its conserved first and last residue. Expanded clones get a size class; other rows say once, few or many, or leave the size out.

CASSLEGGDAFF | TRBV5-6 | .
CASTHGGNEQFF | TRBV28 | .
CASSQEQGEGADTQYF | TRBV4-1 | once
CASSLGQGALTKNIQYF | TRBV27 | .
CSYTQRPQETQYF | TRBV29-1 | .
CSVVGLAGVSSYNEQFF | TRBV29-1 | .
CASSASVNQPQHF | TRBV25-1 | once
CASSSAGNEKLFF | TRBV5-6 | .
CASSLSSGDEQFF | TRBV11-2 | .
CASGEETGYNEQFF | TRBV2 | .
CASSYTPEGETQYF | TRBV6-5 | .
CASSPGQNTYNEQFF | TRBV7-9 | .
CASSLGTKQGEEGYTF | TRBV7-2 | .
CASGYRGTGELFF | TRBV25-1 | .
CASSLISDEQYF | TRBV28 | .
CASTLYNEQFF | TRBV6-5 | .
CAVQTGRTEAFF | TRBV19 | .
CASSQDPTSGQTSYNEQFF | TRBV4-2 | .
CASSYTTSGITDTQYF | TRBV6-5 | .
CASSPEILLFAGGELFF | TRBV7-6 | .
CASSYSAGANTEAFF | TRBV6-5 | .
CASSPTRDRFGAGEQFF | TRBV5-4 | .
CASSSPRTENEQFF | TRBV7-9 | .
CASSLGFGGRTRETQYF | TRBV5-6 | .
CASSLGGTNEQYF | TRBV7-2 | once
CASEARGWIYGYTF | TRBV28 | .
CASSLDRGNIQYF | TRBV5-6 | once
CASSLEGGRAYEQYF | TRBV27 | .
CASRDTSNQPQHF | TRBV6-1 | few
CASSERDRSMNTEAFF | TRBV6-1 | .
CASSVAPGQGEGTEAFF | TRBV9 | .
CATGRGAGYEQYF | TRBV28 | .
CASSASGRAYNEQFF | TRBV10-2 | .